This T cell receptor beta chain was captured by sequencing in a study of OX40 agonist ivuxolimab in advanced cancers. Background on the whole study: Ivuxolimab was an agonistic, fully human IgG2 monoclonal antibody directed against OX40 (CD134), a costimulatory receptor. Intravenous ivuxolimab was administered to patients every 2 weeks at six dose levels: 0.01, 0.1, 0.3, 1.5, 3 and 10 mg/kg. Among the approximately 50 dose-escalation patients, about 20 had hepatocellular carcinoma, 15 or so melanoma, 9 renal cell carcinoma and 9 head and neck cancer. In the dose-escalation cohort, over 65% of patients were male, and the mean age was around 60 years, with a range of about 23 to 90. Prior anti-PD-1, anti-PD-L1 or anti-CTLA-4 therapy was permitted, and checkpoint inhibitors had been received by less than 45% of dose-escalation patients. Partial responses were achieved by three dose-escalation patients, of whom one had hepatocellular carcinoma and two had cutaneous melanoma. Peripheral TCRbeta sequencing aimed to test whether ivuxolimab altered TCR sequence diversity and caused clonal T-cell expansion. The paper describes the monotherapy dose-escalation part (N of about 47 patients) of the phase I trial of ivuxolimab.

Points on this clone: No antigen is known for it. No base quality values were provided; no much bigger clone lies one nucleotide off.

Here is what the overall study found, with its caveats: At doses of 0.1 to 3.0 mg/kg, clonal expansion of both CD4+ and CD8+ T cells in blood was seen between baseline and week 6. Low levels of normalized T-cell clonal expansion were also seen in some nonresponding patients. After ivuxolimab, more expanded clones were found on average in CD8+ T cells than in CD4+ T cells. Which antigens the clonally expanded peripheral T cells were specific for was not determined. In the 0.1-3.0 mg/kg groups, partial responders were among the patients with the lowest normalized peripheral clonal expansion, particularly in CD8+ T cells.

For sequencing of the TCRbeta CDR3 region, genomic DNA was extracted from the sorted cells. The immunoSEQ Assay was used to sequence the TCRbeta CDR3 regions. TCRdb re-hosts the immuneACCESS table, in-frame sequences only. Its copies lack some clones; in the studies checked, an unresolved V gene accounts for under half of them, and the cause for the rest is not known. The sample includes about 41,000 clones, with around 87% observed a single time. Approximately 3.7% of the sample lies in the top ten. The trial excluded patients who had a history of autoimmune disease or were on systemic immunosuppression. Peripheral blood for TCR sequencing was collected from all dose cohorts at baseline, on cycle 4 day 1, and on cycle 7 day 1. Samples were obtained from an open-label, multicenter, first-in-human phase I dose-escalation trial of ivuxolimab. Adults with locally advanced or metastatic melanoma, renal cell, hepatocellular, or head and neck squamous cell carcinoma were enrolled in the trial. CD4+ and CD8+ T cells were sorted separately from peripheral blood before TCR sequencing.

The receptor comes from an adult with an advanced solid tumor such as melanoma, head and neck, liver or kidney cancer. This specimen was CD4+ or CD8+ T cells sorted from blood, taken in a trial of the OX40 agonist ivuxolimab.

The CDR3 has the sequence CASSPSPRGGGELFF. In nucleotide form, the sequence is TGTGCCAGCAGCCCCTCGCCTAGGGGTGGCGGGGAGCTGTTTTTT. The chain joins TRBV11-2 to TRBJ2-2, with a weak D call of TRBD1 (5 bases match). Measured from the cysteine to the phenylalanine, the CDR3 is 15 residues long. Here the CDR3 DNA is all that survives: 45 bases in frame from base 1. CDR1 SGHAT and CDR2 FQNNGV are derived from the germline V gene. V and J lose 5 bases and 7 bases, and a span of 17 bases separates them.